This TCR beta chain was sequenced in a study of post-analysis software for immune sequencing data. The study, taken as a whole, reports: Included in a set of five TRBV segments more frequent in patients than controls were TRBV5-6, TRBV5-1 and TRBV20-1. The authors found that F measure strongly co-clustered same-batch samples. In multiple sclerosis, normalized Chao1 diversity was significantly below that of controls.

Prepared TCR beta cDNA libraries contained unique molecular identifiers. T cells numbering about 0.9 to 11 million yielded some 480,000 cDNA molecules. Using its own MiXCR run on the PCR reads, TCRdb lists one record per CDR3 protein. The sample records approximately 730,000 distinct CDR3 sequences, approximately 30% being singletons. This clonotype has only a few counts. Its antigen is unidentified. V lost 6 bases and J 7 bases, leaving 13 bases between the germline ends. The CDR3 length is 13 residues. Germline-derived CDR1 and CDR2 are SGHTA and FQGNSA. The material sequenced was blood. This TCR derives from a girl between 10 and 17 years old with multiple sclerosis. The chain couples TRBV7-2 to TRBJ2-4; D remains ambiguous. The CDR3 is CASSSHPGNIQYF. The DNA of the CDR3 is TGTGCCAGCAGTTCGCATCCGGGTAACATTCAGTACTTC. Based on the CDR3 plus reference TRBV7-2 and TRBJ2-4, the full variable domain is GAGVSQSPSNKVTEKGKDVELRCDPISGHTALYWYRQSLGQGLEFLIYFQGNSAPDKSGLPSDRFSAERTGGSVSTLTIQRTQQEDSAVYLCASSSHPGNIQYFGAGTRLSVL.